These 2 T cell receptor beta chains share one sample of origin, sequenced in a study of blood T cell repertoires in COVID-19. The data were produced by immunoSEQ multiplex PCR, yet TCRdb's version contains in-frame clones alone and is incomplete. In the table there are around 270,000 clones, more than 85% of which are singletons. The sequenced sample consisted of peripheral blood. The source is a woman aged 60-75 years with COVID-19, enrolled during active disease.

The chain carries TRBV30 and TRBJ2-7; 7 nucleotides agree with TRBD2. This CDR3 comprises 15 residues. Germline assignment: CDR1 GTSNPN and CDR2 SVGIG (reference sequence). With 2 bases clipped from V and 2 bases from J, the junction kept 9 bases outside the gene matches. The CDR3, as DNA: TGTGCCTGGAGTTTAGGGCTAGCGGCTACCTACGAGCAGTACTTC. Residues: CAWSLGLAATYEQYF.

This chain joins TRBV24-1 and TRBJ2-3; 8 bases map to TRBD2. Looked up from germline, CDR1 is KGHDR and CDR2 is SFDVKD. The CDR3 runs 16 residues. V shed 4 bases, J shed 5 bases, and the junction held 10 bases outside the gene matches. CDR3 nucleotide sequence: TGTGCCACCAGTGACCCCAAGGGACTAGGGAGAGATACGCAGTATTTT. It codes for CATSDPKGLGRDTQYF.